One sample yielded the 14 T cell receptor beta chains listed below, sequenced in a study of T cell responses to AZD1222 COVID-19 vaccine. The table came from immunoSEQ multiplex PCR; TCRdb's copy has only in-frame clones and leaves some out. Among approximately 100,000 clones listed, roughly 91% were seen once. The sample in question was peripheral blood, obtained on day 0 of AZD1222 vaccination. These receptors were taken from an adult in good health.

The CDR3 sequence: CASSDSQNYGYTF. The CDR3 DNA sequence: TGTGCCAGCAGTGACAGTCAGAACTATGGCTACACCTTC. The chain has TRBV2 and TRBJ1-2; D ambiguous. The CDR3 runs to 13 residues. V was pared by 3 bases and J by 2 bases, with 7 bases between. Germline V CDR1 and CDR2: SNHLY, FYNNEI. Together with reference TRBV2 and TRBJ1-2, the CDR3 gives the full variable domain: EPEVTQTPSHQVTQMGQEVILRCVPISNHLYFYWYRQILGQKVEFLVSFYNNEISEKSEIFDDQFSVERPDGSNFTLKIRSTKLEDSAMYFCASSDSQNYGYTFGSGTRLTVV.

DNA for the CDR3: TGTGCCAGCAGCTCGACAGGGGACACTGAAGCTTTCTTT. It translates to CASSSTGDTEAFF. The chain links TRBV5-4 to TRBJ1-1; 8 bases are shared with TRBD1. Germline CDR1 reads SGHNT; CDR2 reads YYREEE (reference sequence). The CDR3 covers 13 residues. The ends lost 3 bases at V and 3 bases at J; junction bases unmatched: 1.

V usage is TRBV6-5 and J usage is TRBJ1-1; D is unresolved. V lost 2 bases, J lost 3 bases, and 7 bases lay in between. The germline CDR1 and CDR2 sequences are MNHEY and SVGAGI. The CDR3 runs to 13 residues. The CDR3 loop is CASSYGRDTEAFF. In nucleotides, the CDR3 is TGTGCCAGCAGTTACGGACGGGACACTGAAGCTTTCTTT.

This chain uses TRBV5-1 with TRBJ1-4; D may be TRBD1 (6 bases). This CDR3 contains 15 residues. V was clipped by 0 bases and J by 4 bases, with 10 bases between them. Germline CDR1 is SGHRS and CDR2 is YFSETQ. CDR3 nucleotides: TGCGCCAGCAGCTTGGTAGGGGGAGATAATGAAAAACTGTTTTTT. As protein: CASSLVGGDNEKLFF. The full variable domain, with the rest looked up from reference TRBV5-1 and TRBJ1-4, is KAGVTQTPRYLIKTRGQQVTLSCSPISGHRSVSWYQQTPGQGLQFLFEYFSETQRNKGNFPGRFSGRQFSNSRSEMNVSTLELGDSALYLCASSLVGGDNEKLFFGSGTQLSVL.

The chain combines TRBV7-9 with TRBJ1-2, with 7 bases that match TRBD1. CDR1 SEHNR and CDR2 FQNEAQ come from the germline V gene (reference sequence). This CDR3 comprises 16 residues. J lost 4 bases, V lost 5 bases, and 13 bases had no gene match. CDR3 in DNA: TGTGCCAGCAGCCCCGGAGGGACTCAGGGGGGCTATGGCTACACCTTC. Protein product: CASSPGGTQGGYGYTF. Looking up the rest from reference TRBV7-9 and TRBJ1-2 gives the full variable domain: DTGVSQNPRHKITKRGQNVTFRCDPISEHNRLYWYRQTLGQGPEFLTYFQNEAQLEKSRLLSDRFSAERPKGSFSTLEIQRTEQGDSAMYLCASSPGGTQGGYGYTFGSGTRLTVV.

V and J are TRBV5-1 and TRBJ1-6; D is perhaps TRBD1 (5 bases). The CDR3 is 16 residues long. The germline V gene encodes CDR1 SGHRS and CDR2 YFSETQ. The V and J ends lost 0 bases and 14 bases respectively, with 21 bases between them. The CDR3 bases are TGCGCCAGCAGCTTGGAGAGCGGGGCAGCCCTGGGTTCCCTCCACTTT. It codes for CASSLESGAALGSLHF.

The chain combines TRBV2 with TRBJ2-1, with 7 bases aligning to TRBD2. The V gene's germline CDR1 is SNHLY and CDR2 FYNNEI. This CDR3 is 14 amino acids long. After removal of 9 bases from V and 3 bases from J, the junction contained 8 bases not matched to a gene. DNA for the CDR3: TGTGCCAGTAAGTTTCGGGGGGACTACAATGAGCAGTTCTTC. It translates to CASKFRGDYNEQFF.

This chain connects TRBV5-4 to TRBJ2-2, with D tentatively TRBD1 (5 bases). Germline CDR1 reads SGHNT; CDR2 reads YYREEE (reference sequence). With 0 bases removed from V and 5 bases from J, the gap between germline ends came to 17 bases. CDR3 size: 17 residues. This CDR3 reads CASSLGGIGHRTGELFF. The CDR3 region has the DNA TGTGCCAGCAGCTTGGGGGGTATCGGACATAGGACCGGGGAGCTGTTTTTT.

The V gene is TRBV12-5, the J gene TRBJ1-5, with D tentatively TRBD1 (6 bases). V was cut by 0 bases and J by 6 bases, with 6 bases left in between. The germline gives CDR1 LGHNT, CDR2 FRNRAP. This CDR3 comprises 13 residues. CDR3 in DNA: TGTGCTAGTGGTTTGGTACAGGGTCAGCCCCAGCATTTT. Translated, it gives CASGLVQGQPQHF.

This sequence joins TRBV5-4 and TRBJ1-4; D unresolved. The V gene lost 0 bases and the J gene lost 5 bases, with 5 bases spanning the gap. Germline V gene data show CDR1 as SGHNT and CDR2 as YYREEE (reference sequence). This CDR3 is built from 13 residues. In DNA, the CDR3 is TGTGCCAGCAGCTTGGCCGCGAATGAAAAACTGTTTTTT. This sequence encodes CASSLAANEKLFF.

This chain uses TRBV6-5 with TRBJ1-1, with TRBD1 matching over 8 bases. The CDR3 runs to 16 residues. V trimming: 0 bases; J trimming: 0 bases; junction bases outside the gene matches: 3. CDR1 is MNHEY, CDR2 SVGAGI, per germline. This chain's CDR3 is CASSYSTGAMNTEAFF. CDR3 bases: TGTGCCAGCAGTTACTCGACAGGGGCTATGAACACTGAAGCTTTCTTT.

The DNA for the CDR3 is TGTGCCAGTAGTATAGATTTCAGAGGGTACTTCTACACCTTC. The encoded protein is CASSIDFRGYFYTF. The chain employs TRBV19 and TRBJ1-2; no clear D. V dropped 0 bases and J dropped 10 bases, with 15 bases sitting between them. Germline loops: CDR1 LNHDA, CDR2 SQIVND (reference sequence). The length of the CDR3 is 14 residues.

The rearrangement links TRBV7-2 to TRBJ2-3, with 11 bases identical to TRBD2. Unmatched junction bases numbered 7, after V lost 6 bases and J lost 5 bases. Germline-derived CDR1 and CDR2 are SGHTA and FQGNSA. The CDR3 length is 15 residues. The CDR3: CASRKLAGVQDTQYF. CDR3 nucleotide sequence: TGTGCCAGCAGGAAACTAGCGGGAGTTCAAGATACGCAGTATTTT.

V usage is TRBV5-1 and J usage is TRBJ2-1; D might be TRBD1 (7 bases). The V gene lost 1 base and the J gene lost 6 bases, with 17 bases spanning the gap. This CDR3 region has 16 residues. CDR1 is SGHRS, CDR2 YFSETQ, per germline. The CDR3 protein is CASSLRAGGPGNEQFF. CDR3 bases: TGCGCCAGCAGCTTGAGGGCAGGGGGGCCCGGCAATGAGCAGTTCTTC.